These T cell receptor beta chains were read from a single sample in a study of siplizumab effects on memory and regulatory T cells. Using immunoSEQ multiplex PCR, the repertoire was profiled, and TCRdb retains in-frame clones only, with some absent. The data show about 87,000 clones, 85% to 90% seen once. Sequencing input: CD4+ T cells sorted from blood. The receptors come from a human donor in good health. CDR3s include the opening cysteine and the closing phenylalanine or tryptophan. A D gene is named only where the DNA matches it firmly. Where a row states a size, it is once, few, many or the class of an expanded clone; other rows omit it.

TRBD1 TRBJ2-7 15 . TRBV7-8 TGTGCCAGCAGCGCAGGTGGGACAGGCCTTTCTGGGCAGTACTTC CASSAGGTGLSGQYF
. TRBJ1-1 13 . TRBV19 TGTGCCAGTAGTATTCCCCCGTTCACTGAAGCTTTCTTT CASSIPPFTEAFF
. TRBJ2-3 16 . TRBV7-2 TGTGCCAGCAGCTCCAGGAGGGCGGGAAGCACAGATACGCAGTATTTT CASSSRRAGSTDTQYF
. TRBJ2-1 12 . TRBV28 TGTGCCAGCAGTTTAAGTCAGTATGAGCAGTTCTTC CASSLSQYEQFF
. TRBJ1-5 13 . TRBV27 TGTGCCAGCAGTTTCTTTCCCGGTCAGCCCCAGCATTTT CASSFFPGQPQHF
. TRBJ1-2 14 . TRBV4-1 TGCGCCAGCAGACTTACAAAGACAGGCTATGGCTACACCTTC CASRLTKTGYGYTF
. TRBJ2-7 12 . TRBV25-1 TGTGCCAGCAGCCAGGCTTTCCACGAGCAGTACTTC CASSQAFHEQYF
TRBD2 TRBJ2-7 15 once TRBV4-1 TGCGCCAGCAGCTTCGTAGCGGGAGTAGGCGACGAGCAGTACTTC CASSFVAGVGDEQYF
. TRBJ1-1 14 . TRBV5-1 TGCGCCAGCAGCCCCGAGGCAGGGAACACTGAAGCTTTCTTT CASSPEAGNTEAFF
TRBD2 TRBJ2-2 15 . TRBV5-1 TGCGCCAGCAACCCGGGACTAGTAAACACCGGGGAGCTGTTTTTT CASNPGLVNTGELFF
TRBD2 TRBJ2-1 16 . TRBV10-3 TGTGCCATCAGTGAGGCTAGCGGGATAACCTACAATGAGCAGTTCTTC CAISEASGITYNEQFF
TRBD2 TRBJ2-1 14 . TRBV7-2 TGTGCCAGCAGCTTAGCGGCGGGAGGGAATGAGCAGTTCTTC CASSLAAGGNEQFF
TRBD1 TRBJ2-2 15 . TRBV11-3 TGTGCCAGCAGCCCAGGACAGGTCAACACCGGGGAGCTGTTTTTT CASSPGQVNTGELFF
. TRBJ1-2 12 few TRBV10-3 TGTGCCATCGCGACAGGCGACTATGGCTACACCTTC CAIATGDYGYTF
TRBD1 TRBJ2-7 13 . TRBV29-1 TGCAGCGCCGAAGGGACAGGGGGTCGCGAGCAGTACTTC CSAEGTGGREQYF
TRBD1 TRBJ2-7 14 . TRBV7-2 TGTGCCAGCAGCCCGGGACAGGGGGCTTACGAGCAGTACTTC CASSPGQGAYEQYF